What follows is one T cell receptor (beta chain) and its context. This record comes from a study of OX40 agonist ivuxolimab in advanced cancers. V lost 4 bases, J lost 0 bases, and 13 bases lay in between. The CDR3 contains 15 residues. Germline V gene data show CDR1 as SGDLS and CDR2 as YYNGEE. Sequenced by immunoSEQ multiplex PCR; TCRdb stores in-frame clones only, minus some. The sample includes 65,000 to 95,000 clones, 91% of them seen just once. This TCR was sampled from an adult with an advanced solid tumor such as melanoma, head and neck, liver or kidney cancer. Sequencing was performed on CD4+ or CD8+ T cells sorted from blood, taken in a trial of the OX40 agonist ivuxolimab. This rearrangement joins TRBV9 to TRBJ1-1, with D tentatively TRBD1 (6 bases). The CDR3 sequence is CASSPPPGVNTEAFF. In DNA, the CDR3 is TGTGCCAGCAGCCCACCGCCAGGGGTGAACACTGAAGCTTTCTTT.